Listed below are T cell receptor beta chains from one sample, sequenced in a study of cytomegalovirus exposure and HLA in healthy donors. Produced via immunoSEQ multiplex PCR; TCRdb's table is partial and in-frame only. This table has 160,000 or so clones, just under 80% appearing once. The sequenced sample consisted of PBMCs. These receptor sequences come from a woman in her fifties or sixties in good health and CMV-seronegative. Both conserved end residues are part of each CDR3. Each record gives: CDR3 DNA, CDR3 protein, V gene, J gene, D gene, clone size. D genes are given only for firm matches. Rows give clone size only sometimes, using once, few, many, or a class for an expanded clone.

TGTGCCAGCAGTGAATATGAGGGCAGCCTGTTTTTT	CASSEYEGSLFF	TRBV25-1	TRBJ1-4	NA	NA
TGCGCCAGCTCGCCGGGGGATTATGAGCAGTTCTTC	CASSPGDYEQFF	TRBV10-1	TRBJ2-1	NA	once
TGTGCCAGCAGCCCTGACGTGACAGGGGCTCGTGGCTACACCTTC	CASSPDVTGARGYTF	TRBV7-2	TRBJ1-2	TRBD1	NA
TGCAGCGGAGCGGGCTCCTACAATGAGCAGTTCTTC	CSGAGSYNEQFF	TRBV29-1	TRBJ2-1	NA	NA
TGCGCCAGCAGCCAGCTCTTCACAGGGGGCACTGAAGCTTTCTTT	CASSQLFTGGTEAFF	TRBV4-1	TRBJ1-1	TRBD1	NA
TGTGCCAGCAGTTACCTGGGGCAGGGGCCTAACGAACTGTTTTTT	CASSYLGQGPNELFF	TRBV6-6	TRBJ1-4	NA	NA
TGTGCCAGCAGCTCCCCCCGTGGGGGGGAACGGAGACAGTTCTTC	CASSSPRGGERRQFF	TRBV7-3	TRBJ2-1	TRBD2	NA
TGTGCCAGCAGCCCTGGGAGTACCGGGGAGCTGTTTTTT	CASSPGSTGELFF	TRBV5-6	TRBJ2-2	NA	NA
TGTGCCATCATGGGCGGGACCGGCTACGAGCAGTACTTC	CAIMGGTGYEQYF	TRBV10-3	TRBJ2-7	NA	NA
TGTGCCAGCAGTGAGGGCACAGCCCCAAGGAGGTCACCCCTCCACTTT	CASSEGTAPRRSPLHF	TRBV27	TRBJ1-6	NA	NA
TGTGCCAGCACTACCGGTCGTGGCTACACCTTC	CASTTGRGYTF	TRBV6-5	TRBJ1-2	NA	few
TGTGCCAGCAGCTCAGGGACAGGGGGCACTGAAGCTTTCTTT	CASSSGTGGTEAFF	TRBV5-6	TRBJ1-1	TRBD1	few
TGTGCCAGCAGTTTAGGGCAGGGAGCGGGCACCATATATTTT	CASSLGQGAGTIYF	TRBV27	TRBJ1-3	NA	NA
TGCGCCAGCAGCCAAGAGCCAGACTCGAAGATCTCCTACGAGCAGTACTTC	CASSQEPDSKISYEQYF	TRBV4-1	TRBJ2-7	NA	NA
TGTGCCAGCAGCGGGGGTCGCGGGAACTACGAGCAGTACTTC	CASSGGRGNYEQYF	TRBV9	TRBJ2-7	NA	NA
TGTGCCAGCAGCTTGTGGGACAGAGGGAACACTGAAGCTTTCTTT	CASSLWDRGNTEAFF	TRBV7-9	TRBJ1-1	TRBD1	once
TGTGCCAGCAGCCTCAGGGGGGTGGACACTGAAGCTTTCTTT	CASSLRGVDTEAFF	TRBV7-9	TRBJ1-1	TRBD1	few
TGCGCCAGCAGCCAAGATCTGGGACAGGAAGAGCAGTACTTC	CASSQDLGQEEQYF	TRBV4-3	TRBJ2-7	TRBD1	NA
TGTGCCAGCAGCTTAAAGGGCGGGAGCTCCTACGAGCAGTACTTC	CASSLKGGSSYEQYF	TRBV7-2	TRBJ2-7	TRBD2	NA
TGTGCCAGCAGTAGGGGAGGTGGGTGGGCTTTCTTT	CASSRGGGWAFF	TRBV27	TRBJ1-1	NA	NA
TGTGCCTGGAAACAAGACAAAAACACTGAAGCTTTCTTT	CAWKQDKNTEAFF	TRBV30	TRBJ1-1	NA	NA
TGTGCCAGCGGCTCCACAGGGGTGCAGTTCTTC	CASGSTGVQFF	TRBV7-6	TRBJ2-1	TRBD1	NA
TGTGCCAGCAGCCCGCGGGGACTAGCGACCCTGGGCGCAGATACGCAGTATTTT	CASSPRGLATLGADTQYF	TRBV11-2	TRBJ2-3	TRBD2	NA
TGTGCCAGCTCACCAGTGGCGGGAGTCGGGAATGAGCAGTTCTTC	CASSPVAGVGNEQFF	TRBV18	TRBJ2-1	TRBD2	once
TGTGCCAGCAGCTGGGGGGGACAGGCTACAGATACGCAGTATTTT	CASSWGGQATDTQYF	TRBV11-3	TRBJ2-3	NA	NA
TGCGCCAGCACCCCTGACAGGAGAGAGCAGTTCTTC	CASTPDRREQFF	TRBV4-1	TRBJ2-1	NA	NA
TGTGCCAGCAGCGGGACAGGGGGGAGCGAAAAACTGTTTTTT	CASSGTGGSEKLFF	TRBV7-2	TRBJ1-4	TRBD1	NA
TGTGCCAGCAGCTTAATGGACATTGAAGCTTTCTTT	CASSLMDIEAFF	TRBV7-2	TRBJ1-1	NA	NA
TGTGCCAGCAGCTTAGGCCGGGACTACGAAATGGATACGCAGTATTTT	CASSLGRDYEMDTQYF	TRBV13	TRBJ2-3	TRBD2	NA
TGTGCCAGCAGCCACGGGATGGGGACCGGGGAGCTGTTTTTT	CASSHGMGTGELFF	TRBV9	TRBJ2-2	NA	NA
TGTGCCAGCAGTTCGACAGGGTCTGGCTACACCTTC	CASSSTGSGYTF	TRBV6-5	TRBJ1-2	TRBD1	NA
TGTGCCAGCAGTTTAGGCAACCTCTATGGCTACACCTTC	CASSLGNLYGYTF	TRBV27	TRBJ1-2	NA	few
TGTGCCAGCAGTTACTCGAGTAGACAGAGGAACACTGAAGCTTTCTTT	CASSYSSRQRNTEAFF	TRBV6-5	TRBJ1-1	NA	NA